This T cell receptor (beta chain) was captured in a study of T cells in Graves' hyperthyroidism and ophthalmopathy. Notes on the study in general: Most clonotypes expanded in the thyroid (above 0.001) were also present in blood.

In its sample, this clonotype was seen many times. Its antigen is as yet unknown. Trimming pared 8 bases from V and 4 bases from J, leaving 27 bases between. The CDR3 loop spans 18 amino acids. Ophthalmopathy patients had Clinical Activity Score at least 3, NOSPECS grade at least 4, duration under 3 months. Researchers barred patients who had uncontrolled infection, other autoimmune disease, pregnancy or lactation. RNA transcripts yielded amplified TCR beta CDR3 regions. HTBI primers were used for first-round RT-PCR of the TCR CDR3. MiXCR, applied by TCRdb to the multiplex PCR reads, yields one record per CDR3 protein. The sample lists more than 350,000 distinct CDR3 sequences, approximately 16% seen once, with roughly 19% in the top ten.

The chain employs TRBV12-3 or TRBV12-4 and TRBJ2-1, with D maybe TRBD2 (7 bases). The sequence was obtained from a woman aged 60 to 75 with Graves' ophthalmopathy. Sequencing was carried out using blood. The CDR3 reads CASLLGGATNERYNEQFF. CDR3 sequence (DNA): TGTGCCAGCCTTTTAGGGGGGGCGACTAATGAGAGGTACAATGAGCAGTTCTTC.